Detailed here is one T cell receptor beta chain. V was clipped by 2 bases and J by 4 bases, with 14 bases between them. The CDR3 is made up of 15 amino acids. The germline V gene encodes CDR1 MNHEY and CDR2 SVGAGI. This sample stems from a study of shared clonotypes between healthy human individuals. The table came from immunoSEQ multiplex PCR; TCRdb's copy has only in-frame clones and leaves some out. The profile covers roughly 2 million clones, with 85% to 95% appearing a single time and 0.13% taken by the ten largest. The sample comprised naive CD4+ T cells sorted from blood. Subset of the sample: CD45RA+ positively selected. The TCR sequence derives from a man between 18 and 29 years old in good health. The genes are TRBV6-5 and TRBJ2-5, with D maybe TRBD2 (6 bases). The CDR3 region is CASSYAGRSGETQYF. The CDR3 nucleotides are TGTGCCAGCAGTTACGCAGGGAGGAGCGGAGAGACCCAGTACTTC.